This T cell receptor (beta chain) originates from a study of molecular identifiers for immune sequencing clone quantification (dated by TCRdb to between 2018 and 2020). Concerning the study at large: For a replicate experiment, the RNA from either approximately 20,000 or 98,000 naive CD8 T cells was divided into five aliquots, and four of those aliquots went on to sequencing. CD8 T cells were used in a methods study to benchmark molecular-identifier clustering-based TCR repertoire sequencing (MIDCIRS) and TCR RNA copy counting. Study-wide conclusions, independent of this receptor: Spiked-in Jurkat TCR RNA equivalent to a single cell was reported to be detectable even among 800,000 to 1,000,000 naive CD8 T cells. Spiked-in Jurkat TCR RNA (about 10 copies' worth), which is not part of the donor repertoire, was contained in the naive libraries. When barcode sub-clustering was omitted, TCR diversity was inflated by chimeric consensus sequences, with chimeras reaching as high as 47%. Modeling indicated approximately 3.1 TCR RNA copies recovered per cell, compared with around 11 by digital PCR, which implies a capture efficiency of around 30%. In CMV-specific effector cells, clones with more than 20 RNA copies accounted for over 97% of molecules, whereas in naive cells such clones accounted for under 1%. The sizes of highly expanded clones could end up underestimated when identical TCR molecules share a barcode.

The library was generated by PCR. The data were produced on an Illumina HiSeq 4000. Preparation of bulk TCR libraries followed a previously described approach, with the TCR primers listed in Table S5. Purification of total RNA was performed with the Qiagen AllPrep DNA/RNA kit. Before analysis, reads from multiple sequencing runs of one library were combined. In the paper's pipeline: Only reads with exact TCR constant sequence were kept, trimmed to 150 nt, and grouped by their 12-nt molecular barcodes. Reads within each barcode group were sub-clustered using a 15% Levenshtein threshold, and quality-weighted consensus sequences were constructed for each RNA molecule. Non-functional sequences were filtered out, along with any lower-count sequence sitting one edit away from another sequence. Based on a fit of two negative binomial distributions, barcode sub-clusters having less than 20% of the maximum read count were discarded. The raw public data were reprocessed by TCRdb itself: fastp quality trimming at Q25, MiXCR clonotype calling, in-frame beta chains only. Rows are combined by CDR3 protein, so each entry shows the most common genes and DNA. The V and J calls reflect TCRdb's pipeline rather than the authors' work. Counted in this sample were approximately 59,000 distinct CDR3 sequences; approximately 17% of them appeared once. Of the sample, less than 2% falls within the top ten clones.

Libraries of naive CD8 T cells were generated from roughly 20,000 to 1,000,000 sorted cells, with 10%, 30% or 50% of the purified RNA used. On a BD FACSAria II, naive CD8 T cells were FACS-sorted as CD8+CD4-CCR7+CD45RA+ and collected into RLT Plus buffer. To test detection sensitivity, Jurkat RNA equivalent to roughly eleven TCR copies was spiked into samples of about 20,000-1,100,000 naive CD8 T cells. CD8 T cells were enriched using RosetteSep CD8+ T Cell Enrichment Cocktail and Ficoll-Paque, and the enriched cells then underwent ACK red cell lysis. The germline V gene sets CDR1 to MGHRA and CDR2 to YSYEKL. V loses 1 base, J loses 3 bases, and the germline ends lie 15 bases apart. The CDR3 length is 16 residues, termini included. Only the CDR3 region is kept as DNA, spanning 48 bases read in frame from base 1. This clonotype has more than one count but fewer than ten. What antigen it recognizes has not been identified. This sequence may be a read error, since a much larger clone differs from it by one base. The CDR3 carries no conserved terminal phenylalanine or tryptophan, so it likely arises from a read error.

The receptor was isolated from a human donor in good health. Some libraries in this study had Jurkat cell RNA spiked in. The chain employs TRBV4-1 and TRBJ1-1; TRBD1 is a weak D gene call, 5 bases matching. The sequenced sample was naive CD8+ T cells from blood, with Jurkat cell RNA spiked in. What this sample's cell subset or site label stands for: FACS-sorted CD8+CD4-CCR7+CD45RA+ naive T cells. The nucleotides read TGCGCCAGCAGCCAAGCCGGACAAGGGTTGGACACTGAAGCTTTCCTT. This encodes CASSQAGQGLDTEAFL.